A selection of T cell receptor beta chains follows, all from one sample in a study of blood T cell repertoires in COVID-19. Generated by immunoSEQ multiplex PCR, the TCRdb table keeps only in-frame clones and is missing some. The sample consists of about 200,000 clones, about 84% of them appearing once. Sequenced sample: PBMCs or T cells enriched from blood (not recorded which). The receptors originated from a man in his forties with acute COVID-19. The CDR3 runs from the conserved cysteine through the conserved F or W. The D gene is left open where the match is weak. Clone size, where shown, is once, few, many, or a class for clones that have expanded.

v_gene	j_gene	d_gene	abundance	CDR3aa	CDR3nt
TRBV28	TRBJ2-6	-	-	CASSLSGPSGANVLTF	TGTGCCAGCAGTTTAAGCGGTCCCTCTGGGGCCAACGTCCTGACTTTC
TRBV30	TRBJ1-1	-	-	CAWSVPPHGPFF	TGTGCCTGGAGTGTACCCCCTCATGGGCCCTTCTTT
TRBV29-1	TRBJ2-1	-	-	CSVRHGSADLYNEQFF	TGCAGCGTTCGTCACGGGAGTGCGGATCTCTACAATGAGCAGTTCTTC
TRBV24-1	TRBJ2-4	TRBD1	-	CATSDTDRGNIQYF	TGTGCCACCAGTGATACCGACAGGGGCAACATTCAGTACTTC
TRBV28	TRBJ2-1	-	-	CASSFQAPYNEQFF	TGTGCCAGCAGTTTCCAGGCCCCCTACAATGAGCAGTTCTTC
TRBV3-1/TRBV3-2	TRBJ1-4	TRBD1	-	CASSRRTGKRTNEKLFF	TGTGCCAGCAGCCGTCGGACAGGGAAGAGAACTAATGAAAAACTGTTTTTT
TRBV30	TRBJ2-5	-	-	CAWRWRDRETQYF	TGTGCCTGGAGGTGGCGGGACCGGGAGACCCAGTACTTC
TRBV4-1	TRBJ2-6	TRBD2	-	CASSLSGVSGRAGANVLTF	TGCGCCAGCAGCCTCTCGGGGGTTAGCGGGAGAGCTGGGGCCAACGTCCTGACTTTC
TRBV6-5	TRBJ1-3	-	-	CASSASWSGNTIYF	TGTGCCAGCAGCGCCAGTTGGTCTGGAAACACCATATATTTT
TRBV7-8	TRBJ2-7	-	-	CASTLRGRAYEQYF	TGTGCCAGCACCCTGAGGGGGAGGGCCTACGAGCAGTACTTC
TRBV11-2	TRBJ1-2	TRBD1	-	CASSLGTGGGWGGYTF	TGTGCCAGCAGCTTAGGGACAGGGGGCGGCTGGGGAGGCTACACCTTC
TRBV5-8	TRBJ1-5	-	-	CASSLSGWEQPQHF	TGTGCCAGCAGCTTGAGCGGGTGGGAGCAGCCCCAGCATTTT
TRBV9	TRBJ1-1	-	-	CASSPRGGVTEAFF	TGTGCCAGCAGCCCGAGGGGGGGGGTCACTGAAGCTTTCTTT
TRBV11-2	TRBJ1-5	-	-	CASSTNPGGLVQHF	TGTGCCAGCAGCACGAATCCGGGGGGATTGGTCCAGCATTTT
TRBV2	TRBJ1-5	-	-	CASSEGDTYFYSNQPQHF	TGTGCCAGCAGTGAAGGAGACACTTACTTTTATAGCAATCAGCCCCAGCATTTT
TRBV3-1/TRBV3-2	TRBJ2-7	TRBD2	-	CASSQLTSGSRYEQYF	TGTGCCAGCAGCCAACTTACTAGCGGGAGTCGGTACGAGCAGTACTTC
TRBV6-5	TRBJ2-7	TRBD2	-	CASLARGSSYEQYF	TGTGCCAGCCTTGCCCGCGGGAGCTCCTACGAGCAGTACTTC
TRBV5-4	TRBJ2-2	TRBD2	-	CASSSRRLADTGELFF	TGTGCCAGCAGCTCCCGGAGACTAGCGGACACCGGGGAGCTGTTTTTT
TRBV21-1	TRBJ2-5	-	-	CASSPRDSSETQYF	TGTGCCAGCAGCCCCCGGGACAGTTCCGAGACCCAGTACTTC
TRBV9	TRBJ2-7	-	once	CASSVEGGKTYEQYF	TGTGCCAGCAGCGTAGAGGGAGGCAAGACCTACGAGCAGTACTTC
TRBV28	TRBJ1-2	-	-	CASKDFGQSNYGYTF	TGTGCCAGCAAGGACTTTGGCCAGTCTAACTATGGCTACACCTTC
TRBV15	TRBJ2-1	-	-	CATSRAPGVADNEQFF	TGTGCCACCAGCAGAGCCCCGGGAGTGGCAGATAATGAGCAGTTCTTC
TRBV28	TRBJ2-7	-	-	CASRTSGYEQYF	TGTGCCAGCAGAACGAGTGGCTACGAGCAGTACTTC
TRBV2	TRBJ1-3	-	once	CASCTGEGNTIYF	TGTGCCAGCTGTACAGGCGAAGGAAACACCATATATTTT
TRBV6-5	TRBJ1-1	TRBD1	once	CASSFTGGDTEAFF	TGTGCCAGCAGTTTTACAGGGGGCGACACTGAAGCTTTCTTT
TRBV5-8	TRBJ2-7	-	-	CASSAAIHLGWFYEQYF	TGTGCCAGCAGCGCAGCGATTCACCTTGGATGGTTCTACGAGCAGTACTTC
TRBV5-1	TRBJ2-5	-	-	CASSYDSEETQYF	TGCGCCAGCAGCTATGATTCTGAGGAGACCCAGTACTTC
TRBV28	TRBJ2-4	-	-	CASSLLSQGLDIQYF	TGTGCCAGCAGTCTCCTATCACAGGGATTAGACATTCAGTACTTC
TRBV4-2	TRBJ2-7	-	-	CASSQKITGFEQYF	TGTGCCAGCAGCCAGAAAATTACAGGGTTCGAGCAGTACTTC
TRBV28	TRBJ1-2	-	once	CASSLSQGRYGYTF	TGTGCCAGCAGTTTATCTCAGGGGCGCTATGGCTACACCTTC
TRBV5-1	TRBJ2-3	-	-	CASSFGTGEDTQYF	TGCGCCAGCAGCTTCGGGACTGGGGAAGATACGCAGTATTTT
TRBV23-1	TRBJ1-5	-	-	CARPGQPQHF	TGCGCCCGCCCGGGTCAGCCCCAGCATTTT
TRBV4-2	TRBJ1-1	TRBD1	-	CASSQLGTGGQNTEAFF	TGTGCCAGCAGCCAATTGGGGACAGGGGGCCAGAACACTGAAGCTTTCTTT
TRBV28	TRBJ1-2	-	-	CASTGGYYGYTF	TGTGCCAGCACTGGGGGGTACTATGGCTACACCTTC
TRBV9	TRBJ2-7	TRBD1	once	CASSVGTASSYEQYF	TGTGCCAGCAGCGTTGGGACAGCTAGCTCCTACGAGCAGTACTTC